This TCR beta chain is from a study of blood T cell repertoires in COVID-19. The V and J ends lost 6 bases and 10 bases respectively, with 18 bases between them. The CDR3 is 13 amino acids. The germline CDR1 and CDR2 sequences are LNHDA and SQIVND (reference sequence). Only in-frame clones appear in the TCRdb table, and some are missing; sequencing was by immunoSEQ multiplex PCR. This table holds roughly 700,000 clones, around 89% found once. This receptor was taken from a young woman with acute or convalescent COVID-19. The source material was peripheral blood. This sequence joins TRBV19 and TRBJ1-1; D is uncertain. The CDR3 loop reads CASRRREQPRAFF. The CDR3 nucleotides read TGTGCCAGTAGGCGGCGGGAGCAGCCCCGAGCTTTCTTT.